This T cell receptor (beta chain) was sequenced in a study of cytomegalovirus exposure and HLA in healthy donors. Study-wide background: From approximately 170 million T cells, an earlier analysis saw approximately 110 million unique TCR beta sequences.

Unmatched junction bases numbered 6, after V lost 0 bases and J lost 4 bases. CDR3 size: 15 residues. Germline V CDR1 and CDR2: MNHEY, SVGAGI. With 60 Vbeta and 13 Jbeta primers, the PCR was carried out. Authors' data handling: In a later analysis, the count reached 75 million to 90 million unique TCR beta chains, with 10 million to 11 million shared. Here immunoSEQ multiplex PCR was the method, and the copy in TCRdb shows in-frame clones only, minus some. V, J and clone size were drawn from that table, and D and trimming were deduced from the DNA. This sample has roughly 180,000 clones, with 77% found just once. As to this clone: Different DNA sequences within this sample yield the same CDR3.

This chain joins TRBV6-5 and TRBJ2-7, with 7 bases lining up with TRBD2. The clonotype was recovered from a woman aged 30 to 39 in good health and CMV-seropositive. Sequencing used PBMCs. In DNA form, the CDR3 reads TGTGCCAGCAGTTACTCGGCGGGAGTCTCGTACGAGCAGTACTTC. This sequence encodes CASSYSAGVSYEQYF.